Listed below are T cell receptor beta chains from one sample, sequenced in a study of T cell responses to AZD1222 COVID-19 vaccine. TCRdb's copy holds only in-frame clones and misses some; the assay was immunoSEQ multiplex PCR. The sample carries 120,000 or so clones, around nine tenths recorded once. Sequences were derived from peripheral blood, sampled on day 0 of AZD1222 vaccination. Source of these receptors: an adult in good health. CDR3s include the opening cysteine and the closing phenylalanine or tryptophan.

j_call,v_call,cdr3_aa
TRBJ2-1,TRBV27,CASSLSRLYSYNEQFF
TRBJ2-5,TRBV9,CASSVGQGETQYF
TRBJ2-5,TRBV4-2,CASSPKRGPSETQYF
TRBJ2-3,TRBV5-1,CASSYDSTGTDTQYF
TRBJ1-1,TRBV5-1,CASSVQVRGETEAFF
TRBJ2-6,TRBV2,CASEAPPSEAGANVLTF
TRBJ2-7,TRBV12-3/TRBV12-4,CASSLLGYEQYF
TRBJ2-7,TRBV6-5,CASGATYEQYF
TRBJ2-7,TRBV3-1/TRBV3-2,CASSQERPEQYF
TRBJ1-6,TRBV6-5,CASSYSVGLYNSPLHF